This TCR beta chain is drawn from a study of blood T cells in healthy people across ages. CDR1 is SGHRS and CDR2 is YFSETQ in the germline V gene. Trimming stripped 6 bases from V and 0 bases from J, with 13 bases between. The CDR3 is 14 residues long. The table lists this clonotype with many counts. Its antigen is not known. Broader study findings: Percentage of naive T cells showed a strong correlation with TCR beta diversity. Donors of long life had a larger count of naive CD4+ cells and greater diversity than aged donors.

Primed by a sample-barcoded 5' primer and a J-beta primer mix, a second PCR proceeded for 7 to 11 cycles. Each of the cDNA molecules was tagged by a template-switch adaptor with 12 random nucleotides. TCRdb independently ran MiXCR on the 5' RACE reads; one entry per CDR3 protein. This sample carries about 930,000 distinct CDR3 sequences, 25% to 30% of them seen once, and the ten largest clones take 10%. These records were also assigned to another study, of T cells of mothers and their children.

The sequencing input was blood. The chain links TRBV5-1 to TRBJ2-7; D unresolved. The TCR was taken from a woman aged 40-49 years in good health. CDR3 in DNA: TGCGCCAGCACAGTGACATCCCACTCCTACGAGCAGTACTTC. Its protein is CASTVTSHSYEQYF.